This entry is about one T cell receptor (beta chain). Its antigen is still unknown. This record belongs to a study of vaccination effects on CD4 cells after COVID-19. About the research overall: There were a couple of convalescent patients who gave samples 16 days and one week before vaccination. The study's findings and limits: The study dataset contains few convalescent patients and includes no early post-infection timepoints. In convalescent patients, vaccine-induced clones largely differed from infection-induced clones.

Antigen-specific CD4+ T cells were expanded with viral peptide pools in the ViraFEST assay before sequencing. Culture proceeded for roughly ten days, and CD4+ T cells were then isolated. Infection with SARS-CoV-2 occurred in the person between March and December 2020, and PCR confirmed it. Half the medium was replaced with IL-2 medium on days 3 and 7. Germline CDR1 reads DFQATT; CDR2 reads SNEGSKA (reference sequence). Trimming cost V 4 bases and J 5 bases, with 5 bases left between them. The CDR3 sequence is 11 residues long. Sequencing was performed with immunoSEQ multiplex PCR; in TCRdb, only in-frame clones are kept and a portion is missing. Seen here are 35,000 to 45,000 clones, just under 75% observed once, and the top ten hold 30% to 40%.

The sample in question was CD4+ T cells from PBMCs cultured with a peptide pool, obtained before COVID-19 vaccination. The TCR was taken from a human donor who had a prior SARS-CoV-2 infection. The rearrangement links TRBV20-1 to TRBJ1-4; unclear D gene. The CDR3 region has the DNA TGCAGTGCTATGGGAAATGAAAAACTGTTTTTT. Protein product: CSAMGNEKLFF.